This TCR beta chain was recovered during a study of cytomegalovirus exposure and HLA in healthy donors. Germline V gene lookup returns CDR1 MDHEN and CDR2 SYDVKM. The CDR3 consists of 15 residues. V was clipped by 6 bases and J by 0 bases, with 13 bases between them. This clone was detected only a few times. With 60 Vbeta and 13 Jbeta primers, the PCR was carried out. The assay was immunoSEQ multiplex PCR, and TCRdb's table has in-frame clones only and misses some. The sample holds over 150,000 clones, around 75% seen once. The rearrangement links TRBV28 to TRBJ2-3; the D is unclear. This receptor was taken from a male donor in good health and CMV-seronegative. Sequencing input: PBMCs. This chain's CDR3 is CASSQQIPSTDTQYF. CDR3 sequence (DNA): TGTGCCAGCAGCCAACAGATACCAAGCACAGATACGCAGTATTTT.